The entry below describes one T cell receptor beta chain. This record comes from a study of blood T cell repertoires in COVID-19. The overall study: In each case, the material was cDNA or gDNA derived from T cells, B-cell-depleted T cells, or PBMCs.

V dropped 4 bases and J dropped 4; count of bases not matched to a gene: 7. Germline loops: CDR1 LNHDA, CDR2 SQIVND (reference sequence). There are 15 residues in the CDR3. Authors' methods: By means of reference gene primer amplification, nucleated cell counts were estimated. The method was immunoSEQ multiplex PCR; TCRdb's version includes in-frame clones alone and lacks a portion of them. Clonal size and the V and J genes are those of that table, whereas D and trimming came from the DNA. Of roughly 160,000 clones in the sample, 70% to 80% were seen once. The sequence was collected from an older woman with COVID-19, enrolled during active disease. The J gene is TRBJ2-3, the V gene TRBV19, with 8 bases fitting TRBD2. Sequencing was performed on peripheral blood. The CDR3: CASSRGREGADTQYF. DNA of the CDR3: TGTGCCAGTAGTAGGGGACGGGAGGGTGCAGATACGCAGTATTTT.